The 23 T cell receptor beta chains below come from one sample, sequenced in a study of blood T cell repertoires in COVID-19. Assay: immunoSEQ multiplex PCR; the TCRdb copy retains only in-frame clones and omits some. The sample lists 210,000 or so clones, roughly 81% occurring once. The sample taken for sequencing was peripheral blood. The receptors were sampled from a woman aged 65 to 85 with active or convalescent COVID-19.

This chain uses TRBV5-1 with TRBJ1-1, with D perhaps matching TRBD1 (5 bases). With 1 base removed from V and 0 bases from J, the gap between germline ends came to 16 bases. Germline V gene lookup returns CDR1 SGHRS and CDR2 YFSETQ. CDR3 length: 17 residues. CDR3 coding DNA: TGCGCCAGCAGCTTGAGTTCAGGGTTTAAGGTGAACACTGAAGCTTTCTTT. Amino acid sequence: CASSLSSGFKVNTEAFF.

The CDR3: CASSFLGGDNEQFF. In nucleotides, the CDR3 is TGTGCCAGCAGCTTTCTAGGCGGGGACAATGAGCAGTTCTTC. The genes are TRBV11-3 and TRBJ2-1; D is perhaps TRBD2 (6 bases). Germline V CDR1 and CDR2: SGHNT, YENEEA. V was clipped by 3 bases and J by 5 bases, with 11 bases between them. The CDR3 is made up of 14 amino acids.

The gene calls are TRBV4-1 and TRBJ2-2, with D unclear. CDR3 length: 13 residues. V was shortened by 1 base and J by 5 bases, with 5 bases between the two germline ends. Germline-derived CDR1 and CDR2 are MGHRA and YSYEKL. CDR3 residues: CASSQAGTGELFF. CDR3 DNA sequence: TGCGCCAGCAGCCAAGCAGGAACCGGGGAGCTGTTTTTT.

This clone appeared a single time. This CDR3 reads CASSSRSNTGELFF. In nucleotides, the CDR3 is TGTGCCAGCAGTTCCAGATCGAACACCGGGGAGCTGTTTTTT. This chain joins TRBV28 and TRBJ2-2; D is undetermined. The CDR3 contains 14 residues. Per the germline V gene, CDR1 is MDHEN and CDR2 is SYDVKM. V was pared by 4 bases and J by 0 bases, with 6 bases between.

The rearrangement joins TRBV4-1 to TRBJ2-1; 8 bases line up with TRBD1. Germline V lookup: CDR1 MGHRA, CDR2 YSYEKL. V gave up 3 bases and J gave up 4 bases; unmatched junction bases: 5. This CDR3 has 15 residues. In DNA form, the CDR3 reads TGCGCCAGCAGCCAGGGACAGGTTATGTACAATGAGCAGTTCTTC. It is translated as CASSQGQVMYNEQFF.

V usage is TRBV2 and J usage is TRBJ2-1, with 8 nucleotides matching TRBD2. Germline CDR1 reads SNHLY; CDR2 reads FYNNEI. V lost 5 bases to trimming and J lost 6 bases; unmatched junction nucleotides: 9. The CDR3 has 15 amino acids. CDR3 DNA: TGTGCCAGCAGTCTACGGGAGGGGTCCGGCAATGAGCAGTTCTTC. It is translated as CASSLREGSGNEQFF.

The V and J genes are TRBV6-5 and TRBJ2-7, with 9 bases lining up with TRBD1. CDR3 size: 15 residues. The V and J ends lost 6 bases and 5 bases, in that order; junction bases with no gene match: 11. Looked up from germline, CDR1 is MNHEY and CDR2 is SVGAGI. Here the CDR3 reads CASSPWGQGLNEQYF. The CDR3 DNA reads TGTGCCAGCAGCCCGTGGGGACAGGGTTTGAACGAGCAGTACTTC.

The genes are TRBV5-5 and TRBJ1-2; 9 bases agree with TRBD1. CDR3 length: 16 residues. Losses at the gene ends were 4 bases for V and 8 bases for J; bases not matched to a gene: 15. The germline CDR1 and CDR2 sequences are SGHKS and YYEKEE (reference sequence). The CDR3 protein is CASSQLVGQGTGGYTF. DNA of the CDR3: TGTGCCAGCAGCCAGCTAGTCGGACAGGGGACCGGCGGCTACACCTTC.

J is TRBJ1-1 and V is TRBV28; D is undetermined. The CDR3 runs to 15 residues. Trimming took off 6 bases at V and 4 bases at J, with 18 bases between the two ends. Germline CDR1 and CDR2: MDHEN and SYDVKM. CDR3 DNA: TGTGCCAGCAGATCCCGAGTGGCGGCGGGCACTGAAGCTTTCTTT. Its protein product is CASRSRVAAGTEAFF.

This clone has a handful of counts. V and J are TRBV7-3 and TRBJ2-3, with 15 bases identical to TRBD2. The trim removed 6 bases at V and 8 bases at J, leaving 3 bases unmatched. CDR1 and CDR2 (germline): SGHTA, FQGTGA. The CDR3 length is 14 residues. The CDR3 nucleotides read TGTGCCAGCAGTTCGGGACTAGCGGGAGGTACGCAGTATTTT. Translated: CASSSGLAGGTQYF.

The J gene is TRBJ2-7, the V gene TRBV27; 8 nucleotides line up with TRBD2. The ends lost 2 bases at V and 7 bases at J; junction bases unmatched: 10. The CDR3 spans 15 residues. From germline, CDR1 is MNHEY and CDR2 SMNVEV (reference sequence). CDR3 in DNA: TGTGCCAGCAGTTTACTGCGGGAGGCGCCGCGGGAGCAGTACTTC. Residues: CASSLLREAPREQYF.

The rearrangement links TRBV5-1 to TRBJ2-3, with a weak D call TRBD2 (6 bases). Germline lookup yields CDR1 SGHRS and CDR2 YFSETQ. V lost 4 bases and J lost 0, with 15 bases in between. There are 16 residues in the CDR3. This chain's CDR3 is CASSPVGLTSTDTQYF. The CDR3 nucleotides read TGCGCCAGCAGCCCTGTGGGACTCACGAGCACAGATACGCAGTATTTT.

The V call is TRBV30, the J call TRBJ1-2; TRBD1 agrees at 7 bases. Trimming removed 5 bases from V and 0 bases from J; junction bases left unmatched: 6. This CDR3 spans 14 amino acids. Germline-derived CDR1 and CDR2 are GTSNPN and SVGIG (reference sequence). Here the CDR3 reads CAWAPGQTNYGYTF. CDR3 DNA sequence: TGTGCCTGGGCACCGGGACAGACTAACTATGGCTACACCTTC.

The genes are TRBV6-5 and TRBJ2-5; 11 positions agree with TRBD1. The CDR3 consists of 14 residues. With 6 bases clipped from V and 6 bases from J, the junction kept 6 bases outside the gene matches. Germline assignment: CDR1 MNHEY and CDR2 SVGAGI. The CDR3 DNA is TGTGCCAGCAGGGACCGGGACAGGGGGAAGACCCAGTACTTC. It yields the protein CASRDRDRGKTQYF.

This clone appeared a single time. The chain employs TRBV7-2 and TRBJ2-3; 9 bases fit TRBD2. In germline, CDR1 is SGHTA, CDR2 FQGNSA. J was trimmed by 4 bases and V by 5 bases; bases with no gene match: 7. This CDR3 region has 15 residues. CDR3 sequence reads: CASSPSGTRADTQYF. CDR3 nucleotide sequence: TGTGCCAGCAGCCCTAGCGGGACTCGGGCAGATACGCAGTATTTT. The full variable domain, in which reference TRBV7-2 and TRBJ2-3 provide the parts outside the CDR3, is GAGVSQSPSNKVTEKGKDVELRCDPISGHTALYWYRQSLGQGLEFLIYFQGNSAPDKSGLPSDRFSAERTGGSVSTLTIQRTQQEDSAVYLCASSPSGTRADTQYFGPGTRLTVL.

This clone was counted only a few times. The genes are TRBV6-1 and TRBJ2-7; 7 bases are a match to TRBD2. The CDR3 spans 15 residues. The junction had 7 bases not matched to a gene; V was cut back by 0 bases and J by 5 bases. Germline CDR1 is MNHNS and CDR2 is SASEGT. CDR3 coding DNA: TGTGCCAGCAGTGAAGCCTTTAGCGGGTCCCACGAGCAGTACTTC. Amino acid sequence: CASSEAFSGSHEQYF.

V gene TRBV18 combines with J gene TRBJ2-2; tentatively, D is TRBD2 (5 bases). The CDR3 runs 17 residues. V was cut by 3 bases and J by 3 bases, with 17 bases left in between. From germline, CDR1 is KGHSH and CDR2 LQKENI. The DNA for the CDR3 is TGTGCCAGCTCACCGACGGCCACGGGAAGATACACCGGGGAGCTGTTTTTT. Its translation is CASSPTATGRYTGELFF.

The CDR3 DNA reads as TGTGCCAGCAGTGCGCTACAGGGGAGGCAAGAGACCCAGTACTTC. It translates to CASSALQGRQETQYF. The J gene is TRBJ2-5, the V gene TRBV27, with D possibly matching TRBD1 (7 bases). CDR3 length: 15 residues. The V end lost 5 bases, the J end lost 2 bases, and 15 bases lay between the germline ends. Germline CDR1 MNHEY, CDR2 SMNVEV (reference sequence).

The chain couples TRBV19 to TRBJ1-5; 7 bases align to TRBD1. The V gene end was trimmed by 8 bases and the J gene end by 6 bases; junction bases not matched to a gene: 7. The V gene's germline CDR1 is LNHDA and CDR2 SQIVND (reference sequence). The CDR3 is 13 amino acids. CDR3 DNA: TGTGCCAGTGTACAGGGGCTGGGTCAGCCCCAGCATTTT. Translated, it gives CASVQGLGQPQHF. The full variable domain, completed using reference TRBV19 and TRBJ1-5, is DGGITQSPKYLFRKEGQNVTLSCEQNLNHDAMYWYRQDPGQGLRLIYYSQIVNDFQKGDIAEGYSVSREKKESFPLTVTSAQKNPTAFYLCASVQGLGQPQHFGDGTRLSIL.

The chain uses TRBV27 and TRBJ2-7; 10 bases line up with TRBD2. Germline trimming cut 6 bases from V and 5 bases from J; bases unmatched to any gene: 7. Germline CDR1 and CDR2: MNHEY and SMNVEV (reference sequence). The CDR3 has 14 residues. The CDR3, as DNA: TGTGCCAGCAGGGCTAGCGGGAGCGTCGACGAGCAGTACTTC. This encodes CASRASGSVDEQYF.

This clone has only one observation. The chain employs TRBV6-5 and TRBJ1-1; possibly TRBD1 for D (5 bases). CDR3 length: 16 amino acids. Germline CDR1 reads MNHEY; CDR2 reads SVGAGI. Trimming removed 2 bases at V and 4 bases at J, with 17 bases between. CDR3 DNA: TGTGCCAGCAGTTACACACAAATAACGGGGGGCACTGAAGCTTTCTTT. It yields the protein CASSYTQITGGTEAFF.

V is TRBV6-5 and J is TRBJ1-3; 10 bases align to TRBD1. J was trimmed by 1 base and V by 8 bases; bases with no gene match: 2. CDR1 MNHEY and CDR2 SVGAGI come from the germline V gene. The CDR3 totals 14 residues. The CDR3 region is CASEGQGSGNTIYF. The DNA of the CDR3 is TGTGCCAGCGAGGGACAGGGGTCTGGAAACACCATATATTTT.

The chain has TRBV19 and TRBJ2-5, with D possibly TRBD2 on 5 matching bases. The CDR3 has 13 residues. Trimming removed 3 bases from V and 4 bases from J, with 9 bases in between. Germline-derived CDR1 and CDR2 are LNHDA and SQIVND (reference sequence). CDR3 nucleotide sequence: TGTGCCAGTAGTATGAGTAGCGTAGAGACCCAGTACTTC. Translated: CASSMSSVETQYF.